The 12 T cell receptor beta chains in this list originate from one sample, sequenced in a study of T cell responses to AZD1222 COVID-19 vaccine. The table came from immunoSEQ multiplex PCR; TCRdb's copy has only in-frame clones and leaves some out. The sample yields around 94,000 clones, roughly 80% seen once. The starting material was peripheral blood, obtained on day 0 of AZD1222 vaccination. The receptors were gathered from an adult in good health.

J is TRBJ1-3 and V is TRBV4-3; unclear D gene. The CDR3 is 12 amino acids. The germline V gene encodes CDR1 LGHNA and CDR2 YSLEER. Trimming removed 3 bases from V and 6 bases from J, with 6 bases in between. The DNA of the CDR3 is TGCGCCAGCAGCCAGGAAATAAACACCATATATTTT. Translating gives CASSQEINTIYF.

This clone was counted a single time. The chain combines TRBV5-1 with TRBJ1-6, with D perhaps TRBD1 (5 bases). The CDR3 spans 14 residues. Per the germline V gene, CDR1 is SGHRS and CDR2 is YFSETQ. V lost 1 base, J lost 8 bases, and 10 bases lay in between. In nucleotides, the CDR3 is TGCGCCAGCAGCTTGTCATCCAGGGATTCACCCCTCCACTTT. Translation gives CASSLSSRDSPLHF.

The chain links TRBV5-1 to TRBJ1-1, with 7 bases matching TRBD1. The J segment lost 3 bases and the V segment lost 4 bases, leaving 3 bases of the junction unmatched. The CDR3 loop spans 13 amino acids. In germline, CDR1 is SGHRS, CDR2 YFSETQ. CDR3 DNA sequence: TGCGCCAGCAGCACCCAGGGGGACACTGAAGCTTTCTTT. Its protein product is CASSTQGDTEAFF.

This chain links TRBV7-2 with TRBJ1-2; D might be TRBD1 (5 bases). V lost 1 base, J lost 2 bases, and 11 bases lay in between. The CDR3 runs to 15 residues. Germline values: CDR1 SGHTA, CDR2 FQGNSA. CDR3 bases: TGTGCCAGCAGCTTAGTAGGCAGGGAAAACTATGGCTACACCTTC. Encoded protein: CASSLVGRENYGYTF. The whole variable domain, filled in from reference TRBV7-2 and TRBJ1-2, reads GAGVSQSPSNKVTEKGKDVELRCDPISGHTALYWYRQSLGQGLEFLIYFQGNSAPDKSGLPSDRFSAERTGGSVSTLTIQRTQQEDSAVYLCASSLVGRENYGYTFGSGTRLTVV.

In its sample, this clone was seen a few times. The genes are TRBV27 and TRBJ2-1, with TRBD2 matching over 10 bases. Germline assignment: CDR1 MNHEY and CDR2 SMNVEV (reference sequence). With V trimmed by 4 bases and J by 4 bases, 25 bases remained unmatched. The CDR3 has 22 residues. CDR3: CASSYGLGILAGAGRGYNEQFF. CDR3 sequence (DNA): TGTGCCAGCAGTTACGGTCTTGGTATTCTAGCGGGAGCCGGCCGCGGGTACAATGAGCAGTTCTTC.

The chain has TRBV19 and TRBJ2-6, with D uncertain. Germline CDR1 is LNHDA and CDR2 is SQIVND (reference sequence). The CDR3 contains 16 residues. Trimming took off 4 bases at V and 0 bases at J, with 10 bases between the two ends. The CDR3 region is CASSSGRNSGANVLTF. The CDR3 nucleotides read TGTGCCAGTAGTAGCGGCCGTAACTCTGGGGCCAACGTCCTGACTTTC.

This chain connects TRBV5-4 to TRBJ1-2, with D maybe TRBD1 (6 bases). CDR1 is SGHNT, CDR2 YYREEE, per germline (reference sequence). Trimming pared 0 bases from V and 1 base from J, leaving 10 bases between. The CDR3 spans 15 residues. The CDR3 nucleotides read TGTGCCAGCAGCTTGGGGGGGGGCGTTAACTATGGCTACACCTTC. Amino acid sequence: CASSLGGGVNYGYTF.

The chain is built from TRBV28 and TRBJ1-1, with 9 bases that match TRBD1. Germline trimming cut 7 bases from V and 3 bases from J; bases unmatched to any gene: 9. Germline V gene sequence: CDR1 MDHEN, CDR2 SYDVKM. The CDR3 totals 15 residues. CDR3 protein: CASTLGDRDYTEAFF. The CDR3 DNA reads TGTGCCAGCACCTTAGGGGACAGGGACTACACTGAAGCTTTCTTT. The variable domain in full, with the rest retrieved from reference TRBV28 and TRBJ1-1, is DVKVTQSSRYLVKRTGEKVFLECVQDMDHENMFWYRQDPGLGLRLIYFSYDVKMKEKGDIPEGYSVSREKKERFSLILESASTNQTSMYLCASTLGDRDYTEAFFGQGTRLTVV.

This clone came up a few times. V and J are TRBV19 and TRBJ1-5, with 10 bases matching TRBD1. Germline CDR1 and CDR2: LNHDA and SQIVND (reference sequence). Trimming removed 10 bases from V and 3 bases from J; junction bases left unmatched: 9. This CDR3 comprises 15 residues. The CDR3 sequence: CATLPGTGANQPQHF. The CDR3 DNA is TGTGCCACTCTCCCCGGGACAGGGGCCAATCAGCCCCAGCATTTT.

The rearrangement uses TRBV4-1 and TRBJ1-4, with 11 bases aligning to TRBD1. The germline V gene has CDR1 MGHRA and CDR2 YSYEKL. V dropped 3 bases and J dropped 7; count of bases not matched to a gene: 7. The CDR3 spans 16 residues. CDR3 nucleotides: TGCGCCAGCAGCCATGGGCCGGGACAGGGGGGTGAAAAACTGTTTTTT. Amino acid sequence: CASSHGPGQGGEKLFF.

The chain joins TRBV28 to TRBJ1-4; D unclear. In germline, CDR1 is MDHEN, CDR2 SYDVKM. V shed 7 bases and J shed 8 bases, with 11 bases lying between them. This CDR3 comprises 12 residues. The CDR3 DNA is TGTGCCAGCAACGACCGTGACGAAAAACTGTTTTTT. Protein: CASNDRDEKLFF.

This clone was recorded many times. This CDR3 is CASSLETDGNTIYF. CDR3 DNA: TGTGCCAGCAGCTTAGAGACAGATGGAAACACCATATATTTT. V gene TRBV7-9 combines with J gene TRBJ1-3; a weak D match, TRBD1 (5 bases). CDR1 is SEHNR and CDR2 is FQNEAQ in the germline V gene (reference sequence). CDR3 length: 14 residues. Trimming left V 1 base short and J 3 bases short, with 7 bases between.